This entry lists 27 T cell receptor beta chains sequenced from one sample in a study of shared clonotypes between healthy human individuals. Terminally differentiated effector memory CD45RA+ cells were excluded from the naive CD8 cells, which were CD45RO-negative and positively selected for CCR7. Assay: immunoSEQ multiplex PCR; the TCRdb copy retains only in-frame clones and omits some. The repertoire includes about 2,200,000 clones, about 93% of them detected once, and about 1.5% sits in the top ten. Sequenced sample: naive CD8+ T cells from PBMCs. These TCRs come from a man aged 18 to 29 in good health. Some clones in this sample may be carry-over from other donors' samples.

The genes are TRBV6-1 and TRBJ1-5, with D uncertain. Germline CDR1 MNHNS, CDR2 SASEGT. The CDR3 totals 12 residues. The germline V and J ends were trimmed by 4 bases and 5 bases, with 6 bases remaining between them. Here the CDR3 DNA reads TGTGCCAGCAGTGCCAGCTATCAGCCCCAGCATTTT. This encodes CASSASYQPQHF.

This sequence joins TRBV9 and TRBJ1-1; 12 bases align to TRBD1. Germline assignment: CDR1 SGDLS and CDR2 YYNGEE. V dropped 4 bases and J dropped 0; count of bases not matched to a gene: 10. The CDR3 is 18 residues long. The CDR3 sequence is CASSSGTGGVGLNTEAFF. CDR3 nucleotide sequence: TGTGCCAGCAGCTCAGGGACAGGGGGCGTAGGATTGAACACTGAAGCTTTCTTT.

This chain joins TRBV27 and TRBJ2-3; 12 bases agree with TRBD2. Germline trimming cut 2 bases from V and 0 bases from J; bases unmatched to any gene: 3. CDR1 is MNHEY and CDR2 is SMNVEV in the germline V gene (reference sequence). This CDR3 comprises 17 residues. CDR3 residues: CASSLPGLAGSTDTQYF. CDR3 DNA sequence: TGTGCCAGCAGTTTACCGGGACTAGCGGGCAGCACAGATACGCAGTATTTT.

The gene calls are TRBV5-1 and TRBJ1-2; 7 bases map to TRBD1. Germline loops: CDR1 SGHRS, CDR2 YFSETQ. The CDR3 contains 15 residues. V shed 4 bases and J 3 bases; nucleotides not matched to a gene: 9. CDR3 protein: CASSPALGGDYGYTF. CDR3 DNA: TGCGCCAGCAGCCCTGCGTTAGGGGGCGACTATGGCTACACCTTC. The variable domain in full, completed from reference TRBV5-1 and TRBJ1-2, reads KAGVTQTPRYLIKTRGQQVTLSCSPISGHRSVSWYQQTPGQGLQFLFEYFSETQRNKGNFPGRFSGRQFSNSRSEMNVSTLELGDSALYLCASSPALGGDYGYTFGSGTRLTVV.

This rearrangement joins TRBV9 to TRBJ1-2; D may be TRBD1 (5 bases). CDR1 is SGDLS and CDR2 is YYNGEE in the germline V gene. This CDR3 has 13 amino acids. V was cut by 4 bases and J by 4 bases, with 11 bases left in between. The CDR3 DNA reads TGTGCCAGCAGCTTTTCCGGGGGCTATGGCTACACCTTC. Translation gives CASSFSGGYGYTF.

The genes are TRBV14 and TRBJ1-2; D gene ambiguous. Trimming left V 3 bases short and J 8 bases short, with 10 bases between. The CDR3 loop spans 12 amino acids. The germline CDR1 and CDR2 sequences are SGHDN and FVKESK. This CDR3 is CASSQALEGYTF. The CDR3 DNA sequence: TGTGCCAGCAGCCAGGCCCTGGAGGGCTACACCTTC.

CDR3 sequence: CASYGSLSNEQYF. CDR3 bases: TGTGCCAGCTATGGTTCCTTGAGCAACGAGCAGTACTTC. The J gene is TRBJ2-7, the V gene TRBV27; D ambiguous. Germline V CDR1 and CDR2: MNHEY, SMNVEV (reference sequence). This CDR3 region has 13 residues. V was cut by 8 bases and J by 5 bases, with 16 bases left in between.

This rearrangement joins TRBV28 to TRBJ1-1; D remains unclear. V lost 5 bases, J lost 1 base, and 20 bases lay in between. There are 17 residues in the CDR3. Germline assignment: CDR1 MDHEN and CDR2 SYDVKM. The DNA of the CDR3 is TGTGCCAGCAGTCACGGTCTTAACGGACTAACGAACACTGAAGCTTTCTTT. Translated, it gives CASSHGLNGLTNTEAFF.

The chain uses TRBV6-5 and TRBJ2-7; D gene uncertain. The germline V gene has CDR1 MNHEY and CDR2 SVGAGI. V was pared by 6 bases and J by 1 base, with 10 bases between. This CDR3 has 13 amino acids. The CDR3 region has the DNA TGTGCCAGCAGCCTAGGGTATTCCTACGAGCAGTACTTC. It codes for CASSLGYSYEQYF.

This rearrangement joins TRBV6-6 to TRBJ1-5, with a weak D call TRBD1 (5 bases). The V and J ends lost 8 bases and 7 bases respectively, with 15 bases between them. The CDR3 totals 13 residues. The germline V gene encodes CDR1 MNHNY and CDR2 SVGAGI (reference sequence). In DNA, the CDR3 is TGTGCCAGCGGTCTGGGGGGTGGCCAGCCCCAGCATTTT. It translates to CASGLGGGQPQHF.

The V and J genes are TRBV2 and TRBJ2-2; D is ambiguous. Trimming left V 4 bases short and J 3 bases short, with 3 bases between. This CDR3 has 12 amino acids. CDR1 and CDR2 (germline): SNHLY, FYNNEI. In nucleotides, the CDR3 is TGTGCCAGCAGTGCCCACACCGGGGAGCTGTTTTTT. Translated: CASSAHTGELFF.

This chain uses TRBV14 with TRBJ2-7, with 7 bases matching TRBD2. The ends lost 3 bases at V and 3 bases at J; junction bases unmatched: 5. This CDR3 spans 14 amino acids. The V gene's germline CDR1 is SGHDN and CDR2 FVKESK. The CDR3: CASSHDRGVYEQYF. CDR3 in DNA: TGTGCCAGCAGCCACGACCGGGGGGTCTACGAGCAGTACTTC. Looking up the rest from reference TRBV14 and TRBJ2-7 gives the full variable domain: EAGVTQFPSHSVIEKGQTVTLRCDPISGHDNLYWYRRVMGKEIKFLLHFVKESKQDESGMPNNRFLAERTGGTYSTLKVQPAELEDSGVYFCASSHDRGVYEQYFGPGTRLTVT.

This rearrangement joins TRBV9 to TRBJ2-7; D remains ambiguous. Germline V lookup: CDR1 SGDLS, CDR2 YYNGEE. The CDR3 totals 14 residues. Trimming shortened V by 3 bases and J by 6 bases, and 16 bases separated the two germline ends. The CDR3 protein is CASSEDPDPREQYF. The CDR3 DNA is TGTGCCAGCAGCGAGGACCCTGACCCCCGCGAGCAGTACTTC.

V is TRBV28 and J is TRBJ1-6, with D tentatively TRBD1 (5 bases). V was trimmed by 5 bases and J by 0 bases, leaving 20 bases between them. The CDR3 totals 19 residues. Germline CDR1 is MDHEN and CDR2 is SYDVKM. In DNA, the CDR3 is TGTGCCAGCAGTACAGCAACCGGGCGGGGGAGCTCCTATAATTCACCCCTCCACTTT. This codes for CASSTATGRGSSYNSPLHF.

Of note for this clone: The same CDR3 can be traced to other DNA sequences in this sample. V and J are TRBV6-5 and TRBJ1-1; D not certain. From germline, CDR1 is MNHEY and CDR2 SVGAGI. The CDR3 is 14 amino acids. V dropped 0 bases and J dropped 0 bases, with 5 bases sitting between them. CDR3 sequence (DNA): TGTGCCAGCAGTTACTCAACGGTGAACACTGAAGCTTTCTTT. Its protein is CASSYSTVNTEAFF.

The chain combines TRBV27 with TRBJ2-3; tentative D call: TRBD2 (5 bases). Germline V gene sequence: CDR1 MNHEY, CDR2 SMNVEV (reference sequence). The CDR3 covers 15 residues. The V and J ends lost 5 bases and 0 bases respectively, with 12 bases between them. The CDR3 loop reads CASSPEAASTDTQYF. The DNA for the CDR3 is TGTGCCAGCAGTCCCGAAGCGGCTAGCACAGATACGCAGTATTTT.

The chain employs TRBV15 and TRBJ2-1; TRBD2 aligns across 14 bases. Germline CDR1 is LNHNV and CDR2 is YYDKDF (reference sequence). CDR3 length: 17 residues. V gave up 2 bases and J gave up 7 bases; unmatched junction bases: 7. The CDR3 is CATSRSGTSGRMNEQFF. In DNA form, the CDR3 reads TGTGCCACCAGCAGATCCGGGACTAGCGGGAGAATGAATGAGCAGTTCTTC.

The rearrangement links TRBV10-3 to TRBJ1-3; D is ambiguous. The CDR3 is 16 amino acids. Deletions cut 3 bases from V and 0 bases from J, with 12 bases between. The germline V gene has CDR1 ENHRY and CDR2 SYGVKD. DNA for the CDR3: TGTGCCATCAGTGATTTTCGCGGCCTCTCTGGAAACACCATATATTTT. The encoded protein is CAISDFRGLSGNTIYF.

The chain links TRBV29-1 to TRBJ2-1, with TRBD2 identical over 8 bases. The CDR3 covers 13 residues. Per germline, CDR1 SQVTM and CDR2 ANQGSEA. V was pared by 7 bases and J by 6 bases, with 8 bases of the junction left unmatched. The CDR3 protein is CSAALAGLNEQFF. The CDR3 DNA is TGCAGCGCCGCCCTAGCGGGCCTCAATGAGCAGTTCTTC.

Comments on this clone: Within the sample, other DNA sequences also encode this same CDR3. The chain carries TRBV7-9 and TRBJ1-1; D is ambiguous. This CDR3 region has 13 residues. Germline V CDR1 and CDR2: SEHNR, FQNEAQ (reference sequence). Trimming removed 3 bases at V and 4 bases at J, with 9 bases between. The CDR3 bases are TGTGCCAGCAGCTTCGGTGGCGGCACTGAAGCTTTCTTT. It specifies CASSFGGGTEAFF.

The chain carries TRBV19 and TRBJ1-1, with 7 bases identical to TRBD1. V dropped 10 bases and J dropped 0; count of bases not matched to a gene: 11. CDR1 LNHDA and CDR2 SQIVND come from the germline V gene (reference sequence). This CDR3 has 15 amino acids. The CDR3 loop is CATDTRDSMNTEAFF. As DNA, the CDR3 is TGTGCCACCGATACCCGGGACAGCATGAACACTGAAGCTTTCTTT. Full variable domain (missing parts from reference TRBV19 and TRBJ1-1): DGGITQSPKYLFRKEGQNVTLSCEQNLNHDAMYWYRQDPGQGLRLIYYSQIVNDFQKGDIAEGYSVSREKKESFPLTVTSAQKNPTAFYLCATDTRDSMNTEAFFGQGTRLTVV.

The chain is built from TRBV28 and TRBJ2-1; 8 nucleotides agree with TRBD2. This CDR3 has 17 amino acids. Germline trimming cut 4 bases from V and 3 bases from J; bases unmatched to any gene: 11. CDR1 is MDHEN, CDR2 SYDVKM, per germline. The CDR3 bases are TGTGCCAGCAGTTCCCCAGGAGTAGCGGGGAGCTACAATGAGCAGTTCTTC. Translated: CASSSPGVAGSYNEQFF.

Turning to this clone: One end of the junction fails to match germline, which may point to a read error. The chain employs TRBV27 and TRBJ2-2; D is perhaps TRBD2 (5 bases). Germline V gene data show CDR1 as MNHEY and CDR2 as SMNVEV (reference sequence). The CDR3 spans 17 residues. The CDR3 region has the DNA TGTGCCAGCACCGTCCCTTTGGGCGACGGGAACACCGGGGAGCTATTTTTT. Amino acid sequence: CASTVPLGDGNTGELFF.

Here the CDR3 DNA reads TGTGCCAGCAGTGGGGACCCAAACTACGAGCAGTACTTC. Its protein is CASSGDPNYEQYF. The chain recombines TRBV6-1 with TRBJ2-7; the D gene could be TRBD1 or TRBD2 (5 bases each). The CDR3 extends over 13 amino acids. Per germline, CDR1 MNHNS and CDR2 SASEGT. The ends were cut back, 4 bases at V and 3 bases at J, with 10 bases in the middle.

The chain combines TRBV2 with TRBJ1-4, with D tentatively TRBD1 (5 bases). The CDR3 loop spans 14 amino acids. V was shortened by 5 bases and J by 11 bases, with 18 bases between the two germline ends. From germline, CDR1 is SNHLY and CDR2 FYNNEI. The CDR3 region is CASSLRDGLRKLFF. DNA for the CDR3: TGTGCCAGCAGTCTTCGGGACGGTCTGCGGAAACTGTTTTTT.

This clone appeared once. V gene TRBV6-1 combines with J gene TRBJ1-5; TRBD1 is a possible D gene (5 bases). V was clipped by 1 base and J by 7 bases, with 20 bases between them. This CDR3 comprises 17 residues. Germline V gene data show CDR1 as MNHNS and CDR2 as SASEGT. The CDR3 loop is CASSEVSWGSGWQPQHF. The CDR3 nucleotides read TGTGCCAGCAGTGAAGTCTCGTGGGGCAGCGGTTGGCAGCCCCAGCATTTT.

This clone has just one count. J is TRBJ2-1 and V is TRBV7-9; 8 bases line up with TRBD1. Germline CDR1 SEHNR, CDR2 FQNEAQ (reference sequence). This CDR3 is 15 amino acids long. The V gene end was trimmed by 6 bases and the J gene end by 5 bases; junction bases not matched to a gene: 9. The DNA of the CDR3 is TGTGCCAGCAGTCCAATCCAGGACAGGGACAATGAGCAGTTCTTC. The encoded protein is CASSPIQDRDNEQFF.